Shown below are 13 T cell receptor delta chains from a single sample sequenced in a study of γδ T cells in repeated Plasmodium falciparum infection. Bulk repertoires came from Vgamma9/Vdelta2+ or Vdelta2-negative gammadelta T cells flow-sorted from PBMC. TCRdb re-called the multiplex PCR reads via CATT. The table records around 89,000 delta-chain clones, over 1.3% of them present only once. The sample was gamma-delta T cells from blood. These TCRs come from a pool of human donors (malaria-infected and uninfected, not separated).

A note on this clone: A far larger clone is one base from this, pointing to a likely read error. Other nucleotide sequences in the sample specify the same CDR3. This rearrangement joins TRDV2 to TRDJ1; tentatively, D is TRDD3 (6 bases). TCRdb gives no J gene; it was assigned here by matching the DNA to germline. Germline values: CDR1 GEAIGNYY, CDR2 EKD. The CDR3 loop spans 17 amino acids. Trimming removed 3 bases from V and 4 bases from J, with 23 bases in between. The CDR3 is CACDSVLGIPSGDKLIF. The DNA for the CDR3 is TGTGCCTGTGACTCGGTACTGGGAATCCCTTCGGGCGATAAACTCATCTTT.

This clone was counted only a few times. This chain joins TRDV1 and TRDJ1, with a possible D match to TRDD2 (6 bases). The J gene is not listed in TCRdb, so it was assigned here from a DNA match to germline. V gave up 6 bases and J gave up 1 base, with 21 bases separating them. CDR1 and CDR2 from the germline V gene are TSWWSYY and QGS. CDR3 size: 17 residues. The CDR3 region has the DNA TGTGCTCTTGGACCATCCTTCCCCCCGTTCTCCACCGATAAACTCATCTTT. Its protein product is CALGPSFPPFSTDKLIF.

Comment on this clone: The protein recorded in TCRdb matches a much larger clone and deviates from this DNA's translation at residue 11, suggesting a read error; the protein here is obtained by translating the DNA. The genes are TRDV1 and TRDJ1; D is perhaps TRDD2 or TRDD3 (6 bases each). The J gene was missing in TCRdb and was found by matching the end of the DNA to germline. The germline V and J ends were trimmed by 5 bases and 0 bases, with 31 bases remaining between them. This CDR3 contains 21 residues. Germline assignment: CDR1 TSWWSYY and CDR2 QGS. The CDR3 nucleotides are TGTGCTCTTGGGAAAGGCTCCTACGGGGGAGCACGATTAGGGTACACCGATAAACTCATCTTT. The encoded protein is CALGKGSYGGARLGYTDKLIF.

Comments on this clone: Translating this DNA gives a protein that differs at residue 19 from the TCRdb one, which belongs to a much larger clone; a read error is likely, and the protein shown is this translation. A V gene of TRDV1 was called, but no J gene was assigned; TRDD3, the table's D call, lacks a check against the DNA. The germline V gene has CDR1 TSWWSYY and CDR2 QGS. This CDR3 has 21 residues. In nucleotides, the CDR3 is TGTGCTCTTGGGATAGAACGCGGTTCCTACATACCCCTTAGGGGCACCGATAAACCCATCTTT. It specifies CALGIERGSYIPLRGTDKPIF.

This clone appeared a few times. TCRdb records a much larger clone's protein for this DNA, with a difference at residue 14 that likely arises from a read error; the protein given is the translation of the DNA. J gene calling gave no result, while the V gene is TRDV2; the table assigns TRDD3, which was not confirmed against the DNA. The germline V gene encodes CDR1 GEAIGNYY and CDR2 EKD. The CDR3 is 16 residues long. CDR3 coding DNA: TGTGCCTGTGACACCGTGGGGGCCTCGTACACCGATAAACACATCTTT. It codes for CACDTVGASYTDKHIF.

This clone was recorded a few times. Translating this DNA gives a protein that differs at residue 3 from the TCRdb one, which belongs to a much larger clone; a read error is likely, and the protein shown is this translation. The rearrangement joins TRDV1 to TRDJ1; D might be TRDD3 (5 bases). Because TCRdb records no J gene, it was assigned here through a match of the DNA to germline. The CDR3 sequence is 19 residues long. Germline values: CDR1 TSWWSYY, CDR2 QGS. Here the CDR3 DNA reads TGTGCTTTTGGGGAACTCGGGGCTACGCACACTGGAACCACCGATAAACTCATCTTT. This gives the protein CAFGELGATHTGTTDKLIF.

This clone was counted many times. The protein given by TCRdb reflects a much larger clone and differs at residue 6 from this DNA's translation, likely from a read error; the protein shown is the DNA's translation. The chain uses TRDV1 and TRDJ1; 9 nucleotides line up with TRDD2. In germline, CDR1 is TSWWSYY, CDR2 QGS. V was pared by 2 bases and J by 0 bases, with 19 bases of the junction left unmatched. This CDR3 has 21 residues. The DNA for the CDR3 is TGTGCTCTTGGGGAAAGGGCCTTCCTACACCTAGTACTCCTTCACACCGATAAACTCATCTTT. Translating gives CALGERAFLHLVLLHTDKLIF.

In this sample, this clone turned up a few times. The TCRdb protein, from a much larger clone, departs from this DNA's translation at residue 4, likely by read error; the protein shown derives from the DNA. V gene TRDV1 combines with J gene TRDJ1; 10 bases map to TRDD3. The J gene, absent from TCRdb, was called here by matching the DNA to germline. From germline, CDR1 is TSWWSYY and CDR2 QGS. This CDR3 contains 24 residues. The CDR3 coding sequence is TGTGCTCTTAGGGAAGGCAGGAGCCTTCTTAAGTACTGGGGGATCAAAAATCTCAACGATAAACTCATCTTT. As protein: CALREGRSLLKYWGIKNLNDKLIF.

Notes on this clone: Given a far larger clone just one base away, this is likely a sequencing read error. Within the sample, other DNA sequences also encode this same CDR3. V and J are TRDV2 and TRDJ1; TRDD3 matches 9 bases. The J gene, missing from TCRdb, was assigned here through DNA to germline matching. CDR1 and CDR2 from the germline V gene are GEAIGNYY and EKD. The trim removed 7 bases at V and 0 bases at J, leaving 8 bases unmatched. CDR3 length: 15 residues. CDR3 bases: TGTGCCTGCGAGCCTCTGGGGGATTACACCGATAAACTCATCTTT. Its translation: CACEPLGDYTDKLIF.

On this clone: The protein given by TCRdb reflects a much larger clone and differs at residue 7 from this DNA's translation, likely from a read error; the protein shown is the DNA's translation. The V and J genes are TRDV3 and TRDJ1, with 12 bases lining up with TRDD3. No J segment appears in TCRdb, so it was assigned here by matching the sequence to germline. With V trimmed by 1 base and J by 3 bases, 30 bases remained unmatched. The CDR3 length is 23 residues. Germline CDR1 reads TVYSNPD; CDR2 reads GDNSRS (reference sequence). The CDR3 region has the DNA TGTGCCTTTATCTACCCACAGCCAAAATTACTAACTGGGGGATACATCCCCTCCGATAAACTCATCTTT. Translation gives CAFIYPQPKLLTGGYIPSDKLIF. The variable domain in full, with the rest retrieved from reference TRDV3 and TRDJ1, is CDKVTQSSPDQTVASGSEVVLLCTYDTVYSNPDLFWYRIRPDYSFQFVFYGDNSRSEGADFTQGRFSVKHILTQKAFHLVISPVRTEDSATYYCAFIYPQPKLLTGGYIPSDKLIFGKGTRVTVEP.

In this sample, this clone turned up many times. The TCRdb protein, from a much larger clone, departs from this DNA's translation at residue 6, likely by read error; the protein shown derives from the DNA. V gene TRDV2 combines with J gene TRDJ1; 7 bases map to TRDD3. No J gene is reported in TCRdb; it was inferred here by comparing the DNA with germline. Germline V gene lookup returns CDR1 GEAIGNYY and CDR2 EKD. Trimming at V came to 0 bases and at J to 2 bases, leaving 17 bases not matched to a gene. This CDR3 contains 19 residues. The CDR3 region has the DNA TGTGCCTGTGACACCGCGGGGGATCCCCCTCGGAGGAGGACCGATAAACTCATCTTT. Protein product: CACDTAGDPPRRRTDKLIF.

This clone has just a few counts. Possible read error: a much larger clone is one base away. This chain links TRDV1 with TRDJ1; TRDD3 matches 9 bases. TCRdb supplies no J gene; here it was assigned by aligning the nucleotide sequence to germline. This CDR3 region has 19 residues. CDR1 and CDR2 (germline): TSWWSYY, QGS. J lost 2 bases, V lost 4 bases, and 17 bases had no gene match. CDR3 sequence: CALGVSFAYWGRYTDKLIF. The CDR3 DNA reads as TGTGCTCTTGGGGTAAGCTTCGCCTACTGGGGGAGGTATACCGATAAACTCATCTTT.

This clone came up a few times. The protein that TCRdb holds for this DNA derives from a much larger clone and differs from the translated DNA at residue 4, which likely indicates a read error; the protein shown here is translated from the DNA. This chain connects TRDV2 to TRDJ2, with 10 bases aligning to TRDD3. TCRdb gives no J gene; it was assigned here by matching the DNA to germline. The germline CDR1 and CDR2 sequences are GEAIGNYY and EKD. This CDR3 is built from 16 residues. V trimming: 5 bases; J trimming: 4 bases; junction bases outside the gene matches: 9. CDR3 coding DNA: TGTGCCTGTGGCGACTTAGTGGGGGATACGACAGCACAACTCTTCTTT. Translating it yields CACGDLVGDTTAQLFF.